This TCR beta chain was documented in a study of identical twins. The CDR3 sequence is 15 residues long. The V segment lost 6 bases and the J segment 6 bases; nucleotides outside the gene matches: 6. Notes on this clonotype: What it recognizes is unknown.

cDNA molecules carried unique molecular identifiers, and template switching added a universal primer site. From the 5' RACE reads, TCRdb called clonotypes with MiXCR, one entry per CDR3 protein. The sample lists a few hundred thousand distinct CDR3 sequences; 9.6% were seen once. Findings and caveats of the study: A cross-sectional statistical analysis, not follow-up of the same donors, supported the conclusions. With beta out-of-frame sequences, excess sharing by twins was weaker. Invariant cells of the MAIT and iNKT types might have partly distorted the zero-insertion analyses.

This same sample was also taken into another study, of yellow fever vaccine responses in identical twins.

The TCR originated in a woman between 18 and 30 years old in good health. This chain joins TRBV12-3 or TRBV12-4 and TRBJ2-3, with 13 bases that match TRBD2. Specimen: PBMCs. The CDR3 reads CASRTTSGRWDTQYF. Written as DNA, the CDR3 is TGTGCCAGCAGAACGACTAGCGGGAGGTGGGATACGCAGTATTTT.